This T cell receptor (beta chain) stems from a study of vaccination effects on CD4 cells after COVID-19. About this clone: Its specificity is not known.

Before sequencing, viral peptide pools were used by the ViraFEST assay to expand antigen-specific CD4+ T cells. Scientists isolated CD4+ T cells after an approximately ten-day culture period ended. Two-dose vaccination with either BNT162b2 or mRNA-1273 was given to the participants. Profiled with immunoSEQ multiplex PCR; TCRdb holds only in-frame clones, not every one. The table has 67,000 or so clones, 75% to 85% seen once. Trimming took 5 bases from V and 0 from J; bases not matched to a gene: 8. Germline values: CDR1 SGHAT, CDR2 FQNNGV. CDR3 length equals 19 residues. V and J are TRBV11-2 and TRBJ1-6; TRBD1 matches at 12 bases. Sequencing used CD4+ T cells from PBMCs cultured with HCoV-229E spike peptides, obtained after COVID-19 vaccination. This receptor was taken from a human donor who received a COVID-19 vaccine. In DNA, the CDR3 is TGTGCCAGCAGCGAAGGGACAGGGGGCGAGAGCTCCTATAATTCACCCCTCCACTTT. Amino acid sequence: CASSEGTGGESSYNSPLHF. Using reference TRBV11-2 and TRBJ1-6 for the parts outside the CDR3, the full variable domain is EAGVAQSPRYKIIEKRQSVAFWCNPISGHATLYWYQQILGQGPKLLIQFQNNGVVDDSQLPKDRFSAERLKGVDSTLKIQPAKLEDSAVYLCASSEGTGGESSYNSPLHFGNGTRLTVT.